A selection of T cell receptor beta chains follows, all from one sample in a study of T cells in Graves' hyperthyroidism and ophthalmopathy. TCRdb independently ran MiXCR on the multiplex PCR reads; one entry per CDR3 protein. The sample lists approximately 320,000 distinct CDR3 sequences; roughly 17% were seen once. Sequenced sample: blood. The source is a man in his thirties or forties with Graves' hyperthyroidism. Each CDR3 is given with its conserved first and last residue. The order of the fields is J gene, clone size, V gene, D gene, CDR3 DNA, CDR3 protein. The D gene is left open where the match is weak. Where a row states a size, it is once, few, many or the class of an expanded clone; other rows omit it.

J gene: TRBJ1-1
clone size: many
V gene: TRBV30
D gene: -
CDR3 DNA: TGTGCCTGGAGTGTACTGGTAGGGATAAACACTGAAGCTTTCTTT
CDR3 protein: CAWSVLVGINTEAFF

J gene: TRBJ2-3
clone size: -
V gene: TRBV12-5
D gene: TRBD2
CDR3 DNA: TGTGCTAGTGGTTCGGCTAGCGGGAGCACAGATACGCAGTATTTT
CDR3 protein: CASGSASGSTDTQYF

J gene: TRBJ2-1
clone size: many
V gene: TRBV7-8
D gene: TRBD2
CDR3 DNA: TGTGCCAGCAGCCCGTCACTAGCGAGGACGAACTACAATGAGCAGTTCTTC
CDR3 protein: CASSPSLARTNYNEQFF

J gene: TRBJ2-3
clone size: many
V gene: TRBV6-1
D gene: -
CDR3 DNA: TGTGCCAGCAGGGACGGGGTCAGCACAGATACGCAGTATTTT
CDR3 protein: CASRDGVSTDTQYF

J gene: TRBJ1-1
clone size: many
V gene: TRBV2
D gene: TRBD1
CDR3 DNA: TGTGCCAGCAGTGAAGACAGGGGTGGGGACACTGAAGCTTTCTTT
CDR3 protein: CASSEDRGGDTEAFF

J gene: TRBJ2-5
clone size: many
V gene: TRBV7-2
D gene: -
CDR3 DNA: TGTGCCAGCAGCTTTCGGCGGGACCAAGAGACCCAGTACTTC
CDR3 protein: CASSFRRDQETQYF

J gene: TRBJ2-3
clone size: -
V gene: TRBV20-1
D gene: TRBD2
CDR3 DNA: TGCAGTGCGGATGGACTAGCGGGAGGGGGGAGAGATACGCAGTATTTT
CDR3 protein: CSADGLAGGGRDTQYF

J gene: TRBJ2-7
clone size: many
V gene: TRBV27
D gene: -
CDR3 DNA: TGTGCCAGCAGTTTGGGGGAGGTAGGCTACGAGCAGTACTTC
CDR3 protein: CASSLGEVGYEQYF

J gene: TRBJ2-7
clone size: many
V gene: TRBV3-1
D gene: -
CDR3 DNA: TGTGCCAGCAGCCATTTGGGCCCCTACGAGCAGTACTTC
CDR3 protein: CASSHLGPYEQYF

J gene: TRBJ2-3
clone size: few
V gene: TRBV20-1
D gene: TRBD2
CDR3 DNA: TGCAGTGCTAGTGGGGCGGGAGATGGGGATACGCAGTATTTT
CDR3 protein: CSASGAGDGDTQYF

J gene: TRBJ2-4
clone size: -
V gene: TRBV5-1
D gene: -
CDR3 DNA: TGCGCCAGCAGCGATACACAGGGATTCCAAAACATTCAGTACTTC
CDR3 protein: CASSDTQGFQNIQYF

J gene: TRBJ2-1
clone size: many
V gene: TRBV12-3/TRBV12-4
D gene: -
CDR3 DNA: TGTGCCAGCAGTTTAGCGAGCGGCTATTTGGGGACGGAAAGCTCCTACAATGAGCAGTTCTTC
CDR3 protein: CASSLASGYLGTESSYNEQFF

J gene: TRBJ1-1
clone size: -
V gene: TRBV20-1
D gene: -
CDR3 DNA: TGCAGTGCTAGAGATCTCGGACAAATGAACACTGAAGCTTTCTTT
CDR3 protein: CSARDLGQMNTEAFF

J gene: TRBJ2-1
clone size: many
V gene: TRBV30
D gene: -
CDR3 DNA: TGTGCCTGGAACGGGCCCTACAATGAGCAGTTCTTC
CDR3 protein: CAWNGPYNEQFF

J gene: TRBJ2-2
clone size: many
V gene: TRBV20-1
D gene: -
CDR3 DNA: TGCAGTGCTTGTCGCGAGGGGGCCGGGGAGCTGTTTTTT
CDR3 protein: CSACREGAGELFF

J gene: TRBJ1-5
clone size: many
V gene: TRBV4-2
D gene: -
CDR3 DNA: TGTGCCAGCAGCCACAGGGATAGCAATCAGCCCCAGCATTTT
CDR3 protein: CASSHRDSNQPQHF

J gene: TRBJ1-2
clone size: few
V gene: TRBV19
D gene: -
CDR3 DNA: TGTGCCAGTAGTGCGGGGCCCGACTATGGCTACACCTTC
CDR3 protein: CASSAGPDYGYTF

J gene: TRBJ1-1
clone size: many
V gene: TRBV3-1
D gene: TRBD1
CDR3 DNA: TGTGCCAGCAGCCAAGGCAGGGGGGGAACTTTCTTT
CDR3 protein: CASSQGRGGTFF

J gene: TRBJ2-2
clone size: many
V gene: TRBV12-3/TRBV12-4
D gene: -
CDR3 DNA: TGTGCCAGCAGTTTACGGGGGAACACCGGGGAGCTGTTTTTT
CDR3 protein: CASSLRGNTGELFF

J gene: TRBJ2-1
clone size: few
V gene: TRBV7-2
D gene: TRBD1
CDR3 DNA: TGTGCCAGCAGCTTAGTCGGGACAGGGTTGGTTAATGAGCAGTTCTTC
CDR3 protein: CASSLVGTGLVNEQFF

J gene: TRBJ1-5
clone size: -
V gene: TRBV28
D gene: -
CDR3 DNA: TGTGCCAGCAGCCTCCCGGGAGTCATCCGTAGCAATCAGCCCCAGCATTTT
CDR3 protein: CASSLPGVIRSNQPQHF

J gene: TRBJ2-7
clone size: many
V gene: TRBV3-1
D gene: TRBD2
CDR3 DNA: TGTGCCAGCAGCCAGGGGACTAGCGGCTACGAGCAGTACTTC
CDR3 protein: CASSQGTSGYEQYF

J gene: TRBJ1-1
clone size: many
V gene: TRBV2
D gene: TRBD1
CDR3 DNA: TGTGCCAGTTCTACTTCAGGGGGCGATGGCACTGAAGCTTTCTTT
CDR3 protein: CASSTSGGDGTEAFF

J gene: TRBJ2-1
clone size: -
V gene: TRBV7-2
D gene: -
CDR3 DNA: TGTGCCAGCGGACGCAGGGTTGAGCAGTTCTTC
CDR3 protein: CASGRRVEQFF

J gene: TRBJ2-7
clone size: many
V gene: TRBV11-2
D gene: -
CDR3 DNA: TGTGCCAGCAGCTTAGATCTCGGCACCTCCTACGAGCAGTACTTC
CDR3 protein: CASSLDLGTSYEQYF

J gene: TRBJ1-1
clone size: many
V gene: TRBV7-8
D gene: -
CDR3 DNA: TGTGCCAGCAGCCCCTTCCTAGGCAGGAACACTGAAGCTTTCTTT
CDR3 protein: CASSPFLGRNTEAFF

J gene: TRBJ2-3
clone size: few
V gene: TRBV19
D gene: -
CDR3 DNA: TGTGCCAGTAGTAGGCTGGGGGCAGAGGCAGATACGCAGTATTTT
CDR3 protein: CASSRLGAEADTQYF

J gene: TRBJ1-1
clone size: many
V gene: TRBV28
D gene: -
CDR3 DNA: TGTGCCAGCATCCACTGGAGGGGCACTGAAGCTTTCTTT
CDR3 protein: CASIHWRGTEAFF

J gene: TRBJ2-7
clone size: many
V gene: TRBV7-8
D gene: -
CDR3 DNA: TGTGCCAGCAGCCTACTGAGGACAGCTAGCTCCTACGAGCAGTACTTC
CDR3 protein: CASSLLRTASSYEQYF

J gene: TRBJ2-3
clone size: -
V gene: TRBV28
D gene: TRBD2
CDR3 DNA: TGTGCCAGCAGTTTCGGAGGGCCTAGCGGGAATACGCAGTATTTT
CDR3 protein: CASSFGGPSGNTQYF

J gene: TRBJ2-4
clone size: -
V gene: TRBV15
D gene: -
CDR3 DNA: TGTGCCACCGGTTCGGGGGGCAACATTCAGTACTTC
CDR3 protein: CATGSGGNIQYF

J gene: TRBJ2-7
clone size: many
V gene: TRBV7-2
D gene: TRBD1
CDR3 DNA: TGTGCCAGCAGCTCCGGGACAGGGACGGGGGAGCAGTACTTC
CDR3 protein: CASSSGTGTGEQYF

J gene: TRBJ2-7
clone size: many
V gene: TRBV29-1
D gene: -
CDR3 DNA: TGCAGCGTTTCCGATTCAACCTACGAGCAGTACTTC
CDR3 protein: CSVSDSTYEQYF

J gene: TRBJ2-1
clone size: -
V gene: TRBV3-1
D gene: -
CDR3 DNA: TGTGCCAGCAGCGGCCATGAGCAGTTCTTC
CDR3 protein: CASSGHEQFF

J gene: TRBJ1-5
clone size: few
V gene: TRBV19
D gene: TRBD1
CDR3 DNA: TGTGCCAGCGCATACTTCGACAGGGGCGCCAATCAGCCCCAGCATTTT
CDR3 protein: CASAYFDRGANQPQHF

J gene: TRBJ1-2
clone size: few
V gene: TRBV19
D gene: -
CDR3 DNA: TGTGCCAGTAGTATGCGGACTGAGGCTGCCTATGGCTACACCTTC
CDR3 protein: CASSMRTEAAYGYTF

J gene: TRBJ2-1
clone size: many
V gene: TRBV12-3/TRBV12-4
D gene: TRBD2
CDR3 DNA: TGTGCCAGCAGACCTAGCGGGAGATATTACAATGAGCAGTTCTTC
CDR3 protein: CASRPSGRYYNEQFF

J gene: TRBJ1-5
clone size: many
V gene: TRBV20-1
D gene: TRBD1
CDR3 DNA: TGCAGTGCTGAACAGGGGGATCAGCCCCAGCATTTT
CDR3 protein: CSAEQGDQPQHF

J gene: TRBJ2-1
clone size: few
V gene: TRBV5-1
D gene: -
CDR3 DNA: TGCGCCAGCAGCCTAAACCGGGACTCTGAGCAGTTCTTC
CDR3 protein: CASSLNRDSEQFF

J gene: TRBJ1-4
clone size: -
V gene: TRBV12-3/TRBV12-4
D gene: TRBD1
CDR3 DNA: TGTGCCAGCAGTTTAGATGCAGGGGGCTTTCAAAAACTGTTTTTT
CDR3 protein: CASSLDAGGFQKLFF

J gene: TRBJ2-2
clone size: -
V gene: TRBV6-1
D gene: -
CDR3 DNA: TGTGCCAGCAGGGGAGGAGGGGGCGCGAACACCGGGGAGCTGTTTTTT
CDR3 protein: CASRGGGGANTGELFF

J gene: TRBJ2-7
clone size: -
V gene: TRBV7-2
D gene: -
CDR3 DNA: TGTGCCAGCAGCTCGTCTGTGTACTACGAGCAGTACTTC
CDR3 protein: CASSSSVYYEQYF

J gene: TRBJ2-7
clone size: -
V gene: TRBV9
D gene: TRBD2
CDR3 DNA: TGTGCCAGCAGCGGGGGGACTAGCGTTATTTACGAGCAGTACTTC
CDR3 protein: CASSGGTSVIYEQYF

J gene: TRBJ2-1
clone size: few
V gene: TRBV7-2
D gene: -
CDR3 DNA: TGTACCAGCAGCTTAGACAGGTCAAATGAGCAGTTCTTC
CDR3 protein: CTSSLDRSNEQFF

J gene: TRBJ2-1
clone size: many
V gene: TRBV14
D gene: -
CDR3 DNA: TGTGCCAGCAGCGAAGGCCACCAATGGGGGTACAATGAGCAGTTCTTC
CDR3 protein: CASSEGHQWGYNEQFF

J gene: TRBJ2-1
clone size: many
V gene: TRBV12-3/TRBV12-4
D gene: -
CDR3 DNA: TGTGCCAGCAGTTCCCCTTCCGGGAGCTCCTACAATGAGCAGTTCTTC
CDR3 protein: CASSSPSGSSYNEQFF